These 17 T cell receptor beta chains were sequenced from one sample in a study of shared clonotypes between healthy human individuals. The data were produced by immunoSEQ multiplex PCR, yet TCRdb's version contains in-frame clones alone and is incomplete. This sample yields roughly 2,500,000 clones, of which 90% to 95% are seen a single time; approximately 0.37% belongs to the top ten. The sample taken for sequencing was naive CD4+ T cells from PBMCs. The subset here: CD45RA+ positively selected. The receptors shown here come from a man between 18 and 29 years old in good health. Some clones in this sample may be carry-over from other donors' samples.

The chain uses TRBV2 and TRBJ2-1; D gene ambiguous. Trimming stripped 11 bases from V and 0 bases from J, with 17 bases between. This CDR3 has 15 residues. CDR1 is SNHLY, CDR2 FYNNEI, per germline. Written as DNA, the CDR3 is TGTGCCTCGTACCGCCAGAGGAGCTCCTACAATGAGCAGTTCTTC. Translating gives CASYRQRSSYNEQFF. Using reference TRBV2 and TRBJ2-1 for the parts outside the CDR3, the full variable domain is EPEVTQTPSHQVTQMGQEVILRCVPISNHLYFYWYRQILGQKVEFLVSFYNNEISEKSEIFDDQFSVERPDGSNFTLKIRSTKLEDSAMYFCASYRQRSSYNEQFFGPGTRLTVL.

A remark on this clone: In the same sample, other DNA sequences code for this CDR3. CDR3: CASSLYGGSTDTQYF. The DNA of the CDR3 is TGCGCCAGCAGCCTGTACGGGGGGAGCACAGATACGCAGTATTTT. The chain couples TRBV5-1 to TRBJ2-3; 7 bases line up with TRBD2. The V segment lost 4 bases and the J segment 0 bases; nucleotides outside the gene matches: 5. Germline V gives CDR1 SGHRS, CDR2 YFSETQ. The CDR3 is made up of 15 amino acids.

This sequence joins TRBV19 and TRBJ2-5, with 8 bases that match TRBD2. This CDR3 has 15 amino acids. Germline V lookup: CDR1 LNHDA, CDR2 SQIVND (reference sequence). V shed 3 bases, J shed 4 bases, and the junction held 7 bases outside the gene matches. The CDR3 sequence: CASSIGPGGSETQYF. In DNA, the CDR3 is TGTGCCAGTAGTATTGGCCCGGGAGGGTCAGAGACCCAGTACTTC. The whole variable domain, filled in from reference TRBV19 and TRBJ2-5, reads DGGITQSPKYLFRKEGQNVTLSCEQNLNHDAMYWYRQDPGQGLRLIYYSQIVNDFQKGDIAEGYSVSREKKESFPLTVTSAQKNPTAFYLCASSIGPGGSETQYFGPGTRLLVL.

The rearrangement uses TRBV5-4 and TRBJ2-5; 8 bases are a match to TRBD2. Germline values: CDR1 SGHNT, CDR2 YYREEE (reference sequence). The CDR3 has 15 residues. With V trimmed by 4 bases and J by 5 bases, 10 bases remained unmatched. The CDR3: CASSHRREGRETQYF. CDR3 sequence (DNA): TGTGCCAGCAGCCACCGTCGGGAGGGGCGGGAGACCCAGTACTTC.

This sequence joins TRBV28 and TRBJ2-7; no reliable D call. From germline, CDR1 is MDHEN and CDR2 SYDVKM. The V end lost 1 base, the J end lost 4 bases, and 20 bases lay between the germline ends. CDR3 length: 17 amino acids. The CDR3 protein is CASSLLKGHDGSYEQYF. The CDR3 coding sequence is TGTGCCAGCAGTTTATTAAAAGGGCACGATGGGTCGTACGAGCAGTACTTC. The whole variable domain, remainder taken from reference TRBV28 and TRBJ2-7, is DVKVTQSSRYLVKRTGEKVFLECVQDMDHENMFWYRQDPGLGLRLIYFSYDVKMKEKGDIPEGYSVSREKKERFSLILESASTNQTSMYLCASSLLKGHDGSYEQYFGPGTRLTVT.

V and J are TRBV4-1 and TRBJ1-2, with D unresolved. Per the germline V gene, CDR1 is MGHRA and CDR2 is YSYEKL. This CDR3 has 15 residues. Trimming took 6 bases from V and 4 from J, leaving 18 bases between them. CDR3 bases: TGCGCCAGCAGTCCAAGCGGTGGCGGAAGCTATGGCTACACCTTC. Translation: CASSPSGGGSYGYTF.

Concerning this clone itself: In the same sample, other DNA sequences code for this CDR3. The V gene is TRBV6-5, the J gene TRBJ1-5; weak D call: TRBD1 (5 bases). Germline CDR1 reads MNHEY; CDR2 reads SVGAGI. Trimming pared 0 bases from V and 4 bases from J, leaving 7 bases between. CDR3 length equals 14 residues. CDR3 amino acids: CASSYSGGNQPQHF. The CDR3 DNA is TGTGCCAGCAGTTACTCGGGGGGGAATCAGCCCCAGCATTTT.

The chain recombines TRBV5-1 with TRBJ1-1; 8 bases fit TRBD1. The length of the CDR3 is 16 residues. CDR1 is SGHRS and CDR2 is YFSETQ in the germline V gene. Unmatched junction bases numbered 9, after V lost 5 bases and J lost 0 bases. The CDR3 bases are TGCGCCAGCAGTTTCGGACAGGGAGGTTTGAACACTGAAGCTTTCTTT. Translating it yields CASSFGQGGLNTEAFF. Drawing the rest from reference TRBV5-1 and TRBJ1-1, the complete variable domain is KAGVTQTPRYLIKTRGQQVTLSCSPISGHRSVSWYQQTPGQGLQFLFEYFSETQRNKGNFPGRFSGRQFSNSRSEMNVSTLELGDSALYLCASSFGQGGLNTEAFFGQGTRLTVV.

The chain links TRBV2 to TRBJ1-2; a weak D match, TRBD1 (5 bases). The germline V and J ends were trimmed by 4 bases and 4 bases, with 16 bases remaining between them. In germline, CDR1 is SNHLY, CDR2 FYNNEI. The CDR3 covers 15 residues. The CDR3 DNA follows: TGTGCCAGCAGTGTCCGGGACTCGAACCCCTATGGCTACACCTTC. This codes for CASSVRDSNPYGYTF.

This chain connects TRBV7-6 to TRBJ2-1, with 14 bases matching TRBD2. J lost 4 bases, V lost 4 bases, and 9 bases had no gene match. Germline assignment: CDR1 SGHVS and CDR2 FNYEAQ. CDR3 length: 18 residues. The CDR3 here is CASSSLGGTSGRYNEQFF. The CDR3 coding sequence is TGTGCCAGCAGCTCCCTCGGCGGGACTAGCGGGAGATACAATGAGCAGTTCTTC.

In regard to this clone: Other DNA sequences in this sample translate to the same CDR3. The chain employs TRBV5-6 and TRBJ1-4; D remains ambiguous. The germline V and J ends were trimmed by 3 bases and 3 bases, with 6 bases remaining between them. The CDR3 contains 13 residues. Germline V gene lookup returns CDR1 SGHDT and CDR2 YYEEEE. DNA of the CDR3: TGTGCCAGCAGCTCAGGACCTAATGAAAAACTGTTTTTT. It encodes CASSSGPNEKLFF.

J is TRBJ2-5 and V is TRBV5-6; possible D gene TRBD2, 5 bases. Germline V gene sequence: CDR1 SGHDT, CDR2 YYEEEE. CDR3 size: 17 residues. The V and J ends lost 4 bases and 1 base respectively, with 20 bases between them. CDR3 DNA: TGTGCCAGCAGCGAACTTCGGCGCGGGCCGTCCCAAGAGACCCAGTACTTC. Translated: CASSELRRGPSQETQYF.

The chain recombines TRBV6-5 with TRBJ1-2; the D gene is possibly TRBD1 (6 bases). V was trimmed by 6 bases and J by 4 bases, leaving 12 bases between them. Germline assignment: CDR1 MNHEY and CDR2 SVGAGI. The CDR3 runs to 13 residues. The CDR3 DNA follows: TGTGCCAGCAGGATGGACAGTCTCTATGGCTACACCTTC. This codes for CASRMDSLYGYTF.

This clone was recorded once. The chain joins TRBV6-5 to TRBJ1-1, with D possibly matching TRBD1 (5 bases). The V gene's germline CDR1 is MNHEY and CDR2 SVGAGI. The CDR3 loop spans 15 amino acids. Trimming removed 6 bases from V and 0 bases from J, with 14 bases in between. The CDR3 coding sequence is TGTGCCAGCAGGCCGCCGCGGGGACTGAACACTGAAGCTTTCTTT. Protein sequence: CASRPPRGLNTEAFF.

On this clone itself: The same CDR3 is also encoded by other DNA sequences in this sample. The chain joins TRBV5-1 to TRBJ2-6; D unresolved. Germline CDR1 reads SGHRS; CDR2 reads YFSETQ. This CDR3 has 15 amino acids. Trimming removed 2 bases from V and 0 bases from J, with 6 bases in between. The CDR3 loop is CASSLLGSGANVLTF. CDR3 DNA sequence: TGCGCCAGCAGCTTACTGGGCTCTGGGGCCAACGTCCTGACTTTC.

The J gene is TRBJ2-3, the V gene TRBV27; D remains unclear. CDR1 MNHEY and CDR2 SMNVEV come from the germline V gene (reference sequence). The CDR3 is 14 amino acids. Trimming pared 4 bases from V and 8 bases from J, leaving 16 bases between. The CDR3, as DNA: TGTGCCAGCAGTTCGATAGAAAAGTGGGGTACGCAGTATTTT. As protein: CASSSIEKWGTQYF.

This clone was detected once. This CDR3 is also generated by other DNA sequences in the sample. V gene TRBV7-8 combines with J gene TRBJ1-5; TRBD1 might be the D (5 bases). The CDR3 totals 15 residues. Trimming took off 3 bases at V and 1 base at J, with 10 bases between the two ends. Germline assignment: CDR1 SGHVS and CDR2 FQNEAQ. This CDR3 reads CASSLGGGSNQPQHF. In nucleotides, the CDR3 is TGTGCCAGCAGCTTGGGGGGGGGAAGCAATCAGCCCCAGCATTTT.